One sample yielded the 16 T cell receptor beta chains listed below, sequenced in a study of T cell repertoires in cytomegalovirus infection. In TCRdb, the reads were re-called with MiXCR into one record per CDR3 protein. The table shows around 250,000 distinct CDR3 sequences, with about 17% occurring only once. Source material: CD8+ T cells from PBMCs. The receptors stem from a human donor in good health (CMV status not recorded). Some clones in this sample may be carry-over from other donors' samples.

This clonotype turned up a few times. The chain uses TRBV6-2 or TRBV6-3 and TRBJ2-7; 8 bases are a match to TRBD1. Trimming at V came to 2 bases and at J to 5 bases, leaving 8 bases not matched to a gene. The germline CDR1 and CDR2 sequences are MNHEY and SVGEGT. This CDR3 has 15 amino acids. CDR3 nucleotide sequence: TGTGCCAGCAGTTACCTGACAGGGGAGAAGGACGAGCAGTACTTC. This sequence encodes CASSYLTGEKDEQYF.

This clonotype was counted at least ten times. V and J are TRBV7-9 and TRBJ2-5; D unclear. The CDR3 extends over 14 amino acids. Germline CDR1 is SEHNR and CDR2 is FQNEAQ (reference sequence). Trimming pared 1 base from V and 2 bases from J, leaving 8 bases between. The CDR3 loop is CASSLVAEQETQYF. The CDR3 nucleotides are TGTGCCAGCAGCTTAGTGGCGGAACAAGAGACCCAGTACTTC.

The chain is built from TRBV20-1 and TRBJ2-4, with TRBD1 matching over 10 bases. Germline CDR1 DFQATT, CDR2 SNEGSKA (reference sequence). The CDR3 totals 14 residues. Trimming cost V 2 bases and J 8 bases; bases outside gene matches: 6. CDR3 protein: CSARWGTGVDIQYF. The CDR3 DNA follows: TGCAGTGCTAGATGGGGGACAGGGGTTGACATTCAGTACTTC.

In its sample, this clonotype was seen many times. The chain is built from TRBV4-1 and TRBJ2-1; D unclear. The germline V gene has CDR1 MGHRA and CDR2 YSYEKL. CDR3 size: 15 residues. Trimming cost V 0 bases and J 4 bases, with 10 bases left between them. CDR3 loop: CASSQEGYGYNEQFF. The CDR3 DNA is TGCGCCAGCAGCCAAGAAGGGTACGGTTACAATGAGCAGTTCTTC.

This clonotype came up many times. J is TRBJ1-1 and V is TRBV20-1, with TRBD1 matching over 9 bases. The V and J ends lost 1 base and 1 base, in that order; junction bases with no gene match: 7. Per the germline V gene, CDR1 is DFQATT and CDR2 is SNEGSKA (reference sequence). This CDR3 has 16 amino acids. Here the CDR3 reads CSARAGQGRGNTEAFF. CDR3 bases: TGCAGTGCTAGAGCGGGACAGGGACGGGGGAACACTGAAGCTTTCTTT.

This clonotype has just a few counts. The rearrangement joins TRBV20-1 to TRBJ2-3; 7 bases match TRBD2. Germline values: CDR1 DFQATT, CDR2 SNEGSKA (reference sequence). The CDR3 sequence is 15 residues long. V dropped 3 bases and J dropped 2; count of bases not matched to a gene: 8. The DNA for the CDR3 is TGCAGTGCTAGTTCCGGGGGGATTCACACAGATACGCAGTATTTT. Protein product: CSASSGGIHTDTQYF.

This clonotype was found many times. This chain connects TRBV5-6 to TRBJ2-7; TRBD2 matches at 7 bases. CDR1 is SGHDT, CDR2 YYEEEE, per germline. The CDR3 has 15 residues. Unmatched junction bases numbered 13, after V lost 3 bases and J lost 7 bases. Here the CDR3 reads CASSWAGTLGGEQYF. CDR3 DNA sequence: TGTGCCAGCAGCTGGGCCGGGACCCTGGGAGGGGAGCAGTACTTC.

This clonotype was detected many times. The chain couples TRBV7-6 to TRBJ1-4; no reliable D call. The CDR3 sequence is 14 residues long. V lost 6 bases and J 4 bases, leaving 12 bases between the germline ends. Germline loops: CDR1 SGHVS, CDR2 FNYEAQ. The CDR3: CASSRTDFNEKLFF. CDR3 nucleotides: TGTGCCAGCAGTCGGACGGATTTTAATGAAAAACTGTTTTTT. Full variable domain (missing parts from reference TRBV7-6 and TRBJ1-4): GAGVSQSPRYKVTKRGQDVALRCDPISGHVSLYWYRQALGQGPEFLTYFNYEAQQDKSGLPNDRFSAERPEGSISTLTIQRTEQRDSAMYRCASSRTDFNEKLFFGSGTQLSVL.

The chain carries TRBV28 and TRBJ2-7; perhaps TRBD2 as D (7 bases). CDR3 length: 15 residues. Germline V gives CDR1 MDHEN, CDR2 SYDVKM. The V end lost 3 bases, the J end lost 4 bases, and 16 bases lay between the germline ends. The chain's CDR3 is CASSFGAGEGYEQYF. The CDR3 bases are TGTGCCAGCAGTTTTGGGGCAGGGGAGGGGTACGAGCAGTACTTC.

This clonotype was detected ten times or more. The V call is TRBV20-1, the J call TRBJ2-7, with D perhaps being TRBD1 or TRBD2 (5 bases each). The V and J ends lost 3 bases and 2 bases respectively, with 20 bases between them. The CDR3 spans 16 residues. Germline V gene lookup returns CDR1 DFQATT and CDR2 SNEGSKA (reference sequence). CDR3 sequence: CSARAFFQGETYEQYF. DNA for the CDR3: TGCAGTGCTAGGGCTTTTTTCCAGGGAGAGACCTACGAGCAGTACTTC.

Remarks on this clonotype: A much more abundant neighbour one base away suggests this may be a read error. The chain combines TRBV6-6 with TRBJ1-4; D call uncertain. CDR1 is MNHNY, CDR2 SVGAGI, per germline (reference sequence). CDR3 size: 15 residues. The CDR3 spells CASCYVGSTNEKLFF. The DNA for the CDR3 is TGTGCCAGCTGTTACGTCGGCTCAACTAATGAAAAACTGTTTTTT.

V usage is TRBV28 and J usage is TRBJ2-3; D is unresolved. V shed 6 bases and J shed 0 bases, with 13 bases lying between them. This CDR3 contains 15 residues. The germline CDR1 and CDR2 sequences are MDHEN and SYDVKM. The CDR3 DNA sequence: TGTGCCAGCAGCCCGACGGCGGAGAGCACAGATACGCAGTATTTT. This translates into CASSPTAESTDTQYF. The complete variable domain, with remaining parts taken from reference TRBV28 and TRBJ2-3, reads DVKVTQSSRYLVKRTGEKVFLECVQDMDHENMFWYRQDPGLGLRLIYFSYDVKMKEKGDIPEGYSVSREKKERFSLILESASTNQTSMYLCASSPTAESTDTQYFGPGTRLTVL.

V gene TRBV14 combines with J gene TRBJ2-1; TRBD2 matches at 7 bases. Losses at the gene ends were 3 bases for V and 0 bases for J; bases not matched to a gene: 8. Germline CDR1 and CDR2: SGHDN and FVKESK. The CDR3 runs to 17 residues. This chain's CDR3 is CASSHRDYLNSYNEQFF. The CDR3 nucleotides are TGTGCCAGCAGCCACCGGGACTACCTTAACTCCTACAATGAGCAGTTCTTC.

This clonotype was seen at least ten times. The chain combines TRBV4-1 with TRBJ1-3, with D possibly matching TRBD1 (5 bases). V lost 8 bases and J 2 bases, leaving 7 bases between the germline ends. This CDR3 has 12 amino acids. Germline V gene lookup returns CDR1 MGHRA and CDR2 YSYEKL. The CDR3 loop is CASQGPGNTIYF. CDR3 coding DNA: TGCGCCAGCCAGGGTCCTGGAAACACCATATATTTT.

This clonotype came up many times. The chain combines TRBV12-3 or TRBV12-4 with TRBJ2-5, with 7 nucleotides matching TRBD1. Trimming removed 5 bases from V and 2 bases from J; junction bases left unmatched: 8. The CDR3 spans 15 residues. The CDR3 is CASSRPGTEQETQYF. The CDR3 bases are TGTGCCAGCAGTCGACCCGGGACAGAGCAAGAGACCCAGTACTTC.

The chain uses TRBV12-3 or TRBV12-4 and TRBJ1-6; the D is unclear. This CDR3 region has 11 residues. The V end was cut by 5 bases, the J end by 9 bases, with 5 bases between. The CDR3 DNA follows: TGTGCCAGCAGTGACTCTTCACCCCTCCACTTT. The encoded protein is CASSDSSPLHF.